This T cell receptor (beta chain) was recorded in a study of regulatory T cells in long-lasting Graves disease. The authors built TCR beta libraries using iRepertoire HTBI primers and Arm-PCR of CDR3 regions. One entry per CDR3 protein results from TCRdb running MiXCR on the multiplex PCR reads. The sample carries fewer than 550,000 distinct CDR3 sequences, 20% to 25% recorded once. The time point is: persistent/refractory GD, antithyroid drugs over 5 years with positive TRAb. Making the TCR library involved RNA that had been extracted from PBMCs. This CDR3 region has 16 residues. Trimming cost V 1 base and J 0 bases, with 13 bases left between them. Germline CDR1 and CDR2: GTSNPN and SVGIG (reference sequence).

The chain joins TRBV30 to TRBJ1-3; D is perhaps TRBD1 (5 bases). The clonotype originates from a female donor with Graves disease. The starting material was peripheral blood mononuclear cells (PBMCs), obtained when the disease was refractory, from a patient treated with antithyroid drugs. The CDR3 region has the DNA TGTGCCTGGAGTGGACAGATCCTTTACTCTGGAAACACCATATATTTT. Translated, it gives CAWSGQILYSGNTIYF. Supplemented by reference TRBV30 and TRBJ1-3, the full variable domain reads SQTIHQWPATLVQPVGSPLSLECTVEGTSNPNLYWYRQAAGRGLQLLFYSVGIGQISSEVPQNLSASRPQDRQFILSSKKLLLSDSGFYLCAWSGQILYSGNTIYFGEGSWLTVV.